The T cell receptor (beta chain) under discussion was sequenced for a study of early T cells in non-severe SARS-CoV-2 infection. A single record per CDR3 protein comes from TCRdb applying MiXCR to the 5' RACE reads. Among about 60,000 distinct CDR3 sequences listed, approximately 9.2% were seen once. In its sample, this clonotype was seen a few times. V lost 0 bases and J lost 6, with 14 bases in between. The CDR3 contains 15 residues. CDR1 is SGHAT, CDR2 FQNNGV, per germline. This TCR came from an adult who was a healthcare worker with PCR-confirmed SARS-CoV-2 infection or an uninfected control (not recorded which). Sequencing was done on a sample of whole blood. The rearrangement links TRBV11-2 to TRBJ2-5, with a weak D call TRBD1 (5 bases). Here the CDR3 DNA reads TGTGCCAGCAGCTTAGATAGGGGCCGATCTCAGACCCAGTACTTC. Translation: CASSLDRGRSQTQYF. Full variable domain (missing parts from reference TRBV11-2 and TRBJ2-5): EAGVAQSPRYKIIEKRQSVAFWCNPISGHATLYWYQQILGQGPKLLIQFQNNGVVDDSQLPKDRFSAERLKGVDSTLKIQPAKLEDSAVYLCASSLDRGRSQTQYFGPGTRLLVL.